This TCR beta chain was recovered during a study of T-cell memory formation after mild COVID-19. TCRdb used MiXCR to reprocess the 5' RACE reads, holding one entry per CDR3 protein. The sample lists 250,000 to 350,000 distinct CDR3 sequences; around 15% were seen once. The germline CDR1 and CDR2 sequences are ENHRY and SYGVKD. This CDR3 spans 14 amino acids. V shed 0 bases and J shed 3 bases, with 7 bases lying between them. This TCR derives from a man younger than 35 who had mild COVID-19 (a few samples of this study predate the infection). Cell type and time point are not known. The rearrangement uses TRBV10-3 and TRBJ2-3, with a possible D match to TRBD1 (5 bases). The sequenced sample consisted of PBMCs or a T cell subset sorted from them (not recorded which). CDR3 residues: CAISESTGTDTQYF. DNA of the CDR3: TGTGCCATCAGTGAGTCCACAGGTACAGATACGCAGTATTTT.